The text below deals with one T cell receptor beta chain. This sample was taken from a study of control samples from healthy donors and cancer patients. Trimming shortened V by 1 base and J by 1 base, and 11 bases separated the two germline ends. CDR1 and CDR2 from the germline V gene are SGHKS and YYEKEE (reference sequence). The CDR3 totals 15 residues. Profiling relied on immunoSEQ multiplex PCR, and the TCRdb table lists in-frame clones only, not all of them. Of tens of thousands of clones in the sample, 85% to 90% are singletons; the top ten hold around 6%. This clonotype originated in a man aged 50 to 60 in good health. The J gene is TRBJ1-1, the V gene TRBV5-5, with D possibly matching TRBD1 (6 bases). Input material: blood. DNA of the CDR3: TGTGCCAGCAGCTTGCCCACAGGGAGGAACACTGAAGCTTTCTTT. Translated, it gives CASSLPTGRNTEAFF.